Below are 11 T cell receptor beta chains sequenced from a single sample in a study of cytomegalovirus exposure and HLA in healthy donors. PCR primers comprised 60 Vbeta and 13 Jbeta primers. The repertoire was sequenced with immunoSEQ multiplex PCR; TCRdb's copy has only in-frame clones and lacks some. The profile shows 100,000 to 150,000 clones, roughly 18% of them singletons. Sequencing was done on a sample of PBMCs. The origin of the receptors is a female donor in good health and CMV-seropositive.

The genes are TRBV5-1 and TRBJ2-3; 7 positions match TRBD2. The V segment lost 0 bases and the J segment 1 base; nucleotides outside the gene matches: 2. The CDR3 is made up of 15 amino acids. From germline, CDR1 is SGHRS and CDR2 YFSETQ. The CDR3 DNA sequence: TGCGCCAGCAGCTTGGCCCGGGGGGGCACAGATACGCAGTATTTT. This translates into CASSLARGGTDTQYF.

This clone was detected a few times. V usage is TRBV27 and J usage is TRBJ2-3; the D gene is possibly TRBD1 (6 bases). The CDR3 has 14 amino acids. CDR1 is MNHEY and CDR2 is SMNVEV in the germline V gene (reference sequence). V lost 1 base and J lost 2, with 7 bases in between. The DNA of the CDR3 is TGTGCCAGCAGTTTATGGGGGCCCACAGATACGCAGTATTTT. Translation gives CASSLWGPTDTQYF.

This clone was seen more than once but under ten times. The CDR3 DNA reads TGTGCCATGTACTGTGGGCCGGGACTAGCGGGGGGGAAGGACCATAGGCAAGAGACCCAGTACTTC. Translated: CAMYCGPGLAGGKDHRQETQYF. The genes are TRBV10-3 and TRBJ2-5; TRBD2 agrees at 16 bases. V lost 9 bases to trimming and J lost 2 bases; unmatched junction nucleotides: 24. This CDR3 contains 22 residues. Germline loops: CDR1 ENHRY, CDR2 SYGVKD.

The chain is built from TRBV5-3 and TRBJ2-7, with D perhaps matching TRBD2 (6 bases). TRBV5-3 is an ORF, with its function uncertain. Trimming left V 4 bases short and J 5 bases short, with 16 bases between. The CDR3 totals 14 residues. The CDR3 sequence: CARSDGTERHEQYF. CDR3 nucleotides: TGTGCCAGAAGCGACGGGACTGAGCGCCACGAGCAGTACTTC.

This chain joins TRBV4-3 and TRBJ2-5; 7 bases line up with TRBD1. The CDR3 covers 16 residues. The trim removed 0 bases at V and 0 bases at J, leaving 4 bases unmatched. Germline lookup yields CDR1 LGHNA and CDR2 YSLEER. CDR3 sequence (DNA): TGCGCCAGCAGCCAAGATGGGACAGAGTACCAAGAGACCCAGTACTTC. Protein sequence: CASSQDGTEYQETQYF.

In this sample, this clone turned up a few times. The J gene is TRBJ2-7, the V gene TRBV4-3; 7 nucleotides agree with TRBD1. Germline-derived CDR1 and CDR2 are LGHNA and YSLEER. The CDR3 has 14 residues. V lost 2 bases and J lost 6; bases outside the gene matches: 7. CDR3 residues: CASSQRNRGGEQYF. The CDR3 DNA is TGCGCCAGCAGCCAACGAAACAGGGGTGGCGAGCAGTACTTC.

V gene TRBV5-1 combines with J gene TRBJ2-2; 7 bases are shared with TRBD2. This CDR3 is 15 amino acids long. J was trimmed by 7 bases and V by 4 bases; bases with no gene match: 10. Germline CDR1 is SGHRS and CDR2 is YFSETQ. The CDR3 DNA follows: TGCGCCAGCAGCCTAAGACTAGCCCCGAGCGGGGAGCTGTTTTTT. It specifies CASSLRLAPSGELFF.

This clone came up a few times. The CDR3 DNA is TGTGCCAGCAGTTTATCTCTCTTATTCACAGATACGCAGTATTTT. Its translation is CASSLSLLFTDTQYF. The chain combines TRBV28 with TRBJ2-3; no clear D. Germline loops: CDR1 MDHEN, CDR2 SYDVKM. CDR3 size: 15 residues. The V and J ends lost 1 base and 2 bases respectively, with 10 bases between them. Full variable domain (rest looked up from reference TRBV28 and TRBJ2-3): DVKVTQSSRYLVKRTGEKVFLECVQDMDHENMFWYRQDPGLGLRLIYFSYDVKMKEKGDIPEGYSVSREKKERFSLILESASTNQTSMYLCASSLSLLFTDTQYFGPGTRLTVL.

The rearrangement uses TRBV29-1 and TRBJ2-7, with D maybe TRBD2 (6 bases). There are 13 residues in the CDR3. The V and J ends lost 3 bases and 6 bases respectively, with 15 bases between them. CDR1 and CDR2 (germline): SQVTM, ANQGSEA. The CDR3 region is CSVESGSGAEQYF. Here the CDR3 DNA reads TGCAGCGTTGAGTCCGGGAGCGGTGCCGAGCAGTACTTC.

The genes are TRBV7-2 and TRBJ1-2; a weak D match, TRBD1 (6 bases). Germline V lookup: CDR1 SGHTA, CDR2 FQGNSA. Trimming removed 10 bases at V and 2 bases at J, with 11 bases between. The CDR3 sequence is 12 residues long. CDR3 loop: CATGQTNYGYTF. CDR3 DNA: TGTGCCACCGGACAGACCAACTATGGCTACACCTTC.

This clone has only a few counts. The chain couples TRBV7-2 to TRBJ2-7; 9 bases line up with TRBD1. Germline V gives CDR1 SGHTA, CDR2 FQGNSA. The CDR3 length is 15 residues. The V gene end was trimmed by 8 bases and the J gene end by 4 bases; junction bases not matched to a gene: 12. Here the CDR3 reads CASCEGLTGGYEQYF. For the CDR3, the DNA is TGTGCCAGCTGCGAAGGTCTGACAGGGGGGTACGAGCAGTACTTC.